This TCR beta chain originates from a study of Graves' ophthalmopathy and Graves' hyperthyroidism. The V end was cut by 0 bases, the J end by 6 bases, with 6 bases between. The CDR3 is 14 residues long. Germline-derived CDR1 and CDR2 are MNHEY and SMNVEV (reference sequence). The authors amplified TCR beta CDR3 regions from RNA transcripts. RT-PCR was first run with HTBI primers, then multiplex PCR in a second round. From the multiplex PCR reads, TCRdb called clonotypes with MiXCR, one entry per CDR3 protein. This table holds roughly 160,000 distinct CDR3 sequences, under 40% found once. The chain carries TRBV27 and TRBJ1-6, with no clear D. The sequenced material came from peripheral blood. The origin of this receptor is a woman in her forties with Graves' ophthalmopathy. CDR3 amino acids: CASSLSSLNSPLHF. The CDR3 DNA follows: TGTGCCAGCAGTTTATCTTCACTTAATTCACCCCTCCACTTT.